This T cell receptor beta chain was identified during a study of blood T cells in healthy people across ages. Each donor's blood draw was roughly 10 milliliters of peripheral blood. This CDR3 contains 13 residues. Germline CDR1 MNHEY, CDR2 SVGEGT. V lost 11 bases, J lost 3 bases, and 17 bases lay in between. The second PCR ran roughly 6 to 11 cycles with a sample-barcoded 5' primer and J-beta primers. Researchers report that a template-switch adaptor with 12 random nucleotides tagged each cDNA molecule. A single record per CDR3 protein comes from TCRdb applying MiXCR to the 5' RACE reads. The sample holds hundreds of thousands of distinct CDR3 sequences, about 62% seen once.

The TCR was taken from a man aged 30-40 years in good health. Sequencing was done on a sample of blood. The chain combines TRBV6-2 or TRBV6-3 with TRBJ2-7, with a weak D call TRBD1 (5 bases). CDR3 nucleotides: TGTGCCGGATCAGACACAGGATACTACGAGCAGTACTTC. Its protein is CAGSDTGYYEQYF.